Shown below are 7 T cell receptor beta chains from a single sample sequenced in a study of T cells expressing NK-cell markers. With the 5' RACE reads reprocessed, TCRdb shows one record per CDR3 protein and no DNA. The sample spans roughly 420,000 distinct CDR3 sequences; the ten largest clones claim 6% to 9.5%. The sequenced sample was blood T cells: a sorted CD56 or NKG2C T cell subset, CD4+ or CD8+ T cells, or bulk PBMC T cells (not recorded which). These TCRs come from a woman aged 18 to 75 in good health.

The chain employs TRBV7-9 and TRBJ2-1; the TRBD2 assignment by TCRdb is unverifiable without DNA. Germline CDR1 SEHNR, CDR2 FQNEAQ (reference sequence). The CDR3 is 14 residues long. CDR3 protein: CASSLDSGGNEQFF.

V is TRBV4-3 and J is TRBJ2-4. Germline V CDR1 and CDR2: LGHNA, YSLEER. This CDR3 is built from 16 residues. The CDR3 loop is CASSQETSLAKNIQYF.

The chain recombines TRBV10-3 with TRBJ2-5; TCRdb's D call of TRBD1 is untestable without DNA. CDR1 is ENHRY, CDR2 SYGVKD, per germline. This CDR3 contains 15 residues. The CDR3 sequence is CAIKEGQGDDETQYF.

The chain carries TRBV3-1 and TRBJ1-1. CDR1 is LGHDT and CDR2 is YNNKEL in the germline V gene (reference sequence). The length of the CDR3 is 15 residues. The chain's CDR3 is CASSQVEHLNTEAFF.

The gene calls are TRBV4-3 and TRBJ2-3; the D gene TCRdb calls, TRBD1, cannot be checked with no DNA. The CDR3 extends over 17 amino acids. Germline values: CDR1 LGHNA, CDR2 YSLEER. CDR3: CASSQAPGQTYTDTQYF.

CDR3 sequence reads: CASSQFGKGGLHF. V and J are TRBV3-1 and TRBJ1-5; there is no DNA to check the TCRdb D call of TRBD1. The CDR3 has 13 amino acids. The germline CDR1 and CDR2 sequences are LGHDT and YNNKEL (reference sequence).

V usage is TRBV5-6 and J usage is TRBJ2-1; TCRdb gives TRBD2 as the D gene, but with no DNA this cannot be confirmed. CDR1 and CDR2 from the germline V gene are SGHDT and YYEEEE. This CDR3 has 16 residues. CDR3 sequence reads: CASSTPGTSSYNEQFF.